Presented here are 19 T cell receptor beta chains from one specimen sequenced in a study of a mutant IDH1 vaccine in newly diagnosed glioma (dated by TCRdb to the early 2020s). Library generation was performed with the immunoSEQ multiplex PCR assay. This is the immuneACCESS table as TCRdb keeps it, with only in-frame sequences that have V and J called. A part of the clones is gone; compared with another copy, unresolved V genes explain less than half, and the rest is unexplained. This sample gives 40,000 or so clones in total; more than 90% of them show up just once. The ten largest clones represent approximately 20% of the sample. Explained via the paper, the time point label denotes: baseline, week 1 (first vaccination visit). In the paper's terms, the treatment or condition label means: pre-vaccination baseline after standard-of-care therapy. The sample in question was PBMCs, obtained from a glioma patient treated with radiotherapy, temozolomide or both. These receptors originate from a man aged 18 to 29 with glioma.

The CDR3 region has the DNA TGTGCCTGGAGTCCTCGGACGGGCTACACCTTC. This encodes CAWSPRTGYTF. The genes are TRBV30 and TRBJ1-2; the D is unclear. CDR1 is GTSNPN, CDR2 SVGIG, per germline (reference sequence). The CDR3 contains 11 residues. Trimming stripped 2 bases from V and 8 bases from J, with 9 bases between.

The chain combines TRBV19 with TRBJ2-1; 9 nucleotides align to TRBD1. The J segment lost 5 bases and the V segment lost 3 bases, leaving 5 bases of the junction unmatched. CDR3 length equals 15 residues. Germline V gene sequence: CDR1 LNHDA, CDR2 SQIVND (reference sequence). As DNA, the CDR3 is TGTGCCAGTAGTATCGGACAGGGGATACACAATGAGCAGTTCTTC. It specifies CASSIGQGIHNEQFF.

The chain has TRBV15 and TRBJ1-1; 10 bases align to TRBD1. The CDR3 contains 14 residues. Germline V gene sequence: CDR1 LNHNV, CDR2 YYDKDF (reference sequence). V was pared by 5 bases and J by 6 bases, with 6 bases of the junction left unmatched. CDR3 amino acids: CATSRLGQGAEAFF. DNA of the CDR3: TGTGCCACCAGCCGCCTTGGACAGGGGGCTGAAGCTTTCTTT.

The genes are TRBV5-6 and TRBJ2-7; possibly TRBD1 or TRBD2 for D (6 bases each). There are 15 residues in the CDR3. Germline V lookup: CDR1 SGHDT, CDR2 YYEEEE. V lost 3 bases and J lost 0, with 13 bases in between. DNA of the CDR3: TGTGCCAGCAGCTATTGGCGGGACAACTCCTACGAGCAGTACTTC. It specifies CASSYWRDNSYEQYF.

This chain uses TRBV5-1 with TRBJ2-7; D is undetermined. Trimming cost V 0 bases and J 6 bases, with 13 bases left between them. This CDR3 is 14 amino acids long. The germline CDR1 and CDR2 sequences are SGHRS and YFSETQ. CDR3 residues: CASSLDSPLGEQYF. The CDR3 nucleotides read TGCGCCAGCAGCTTGGACAGTCCCTTAGGCGAGCAGTACTTC.

The rearrangement uses TRBV7-2 and TRBJ1-1; D unclear. CDR3 size: 14 residues. CDR1 SGHTA and CDR2 FQGNSA come from the germline V gene. V lost 2 bases to trimming and J lost 0 bases, with 7 bases between them. The CDR3 coding sequence is TGTGCCAGCAGCTTATGGGCTGTGAACACTGAAGCTTTCTTT. It is translated as CASSLWAVNTEAFF.

The chain uses TRBV29-1 and TRBJ2-3, with 14 positions matching TRBD2. Germline V gene lookup returns CDR1 SQVTM and CDR2 ANQGSEA. CDR3 length: 14 residues. The junction had 2 bases not matched to a gene; V was cut back by 6 bases and J by 3 bases. The CDR3 region has the DNA TGCAGCGTCAGGACTAGCGGGAGGACAGATACGCAGTATTTT. This codes for CSVRTSGRTDTQYF.

The chain employs TRBV7-9 and TRBJ1-6; unclear D gene. Per the germline V gene, CDR1 is SEHNR and CDR2 is FQNEAQ (reference sequence). The CDR3 runs to 12 residues. Trimming pared 1 base from V and 9 bases from J, leaving 4 bases between. CDR3 sequence: CASSLEGSPLHF. The DNA of the CDR3 is TGTGCCAGCAGCTTAGAGGGTTCACCCCTCCACTTT.

The rearrangement uses TRBV4-2 and TRBJ1-1; D is undetermined. V gave up 0 bases and J gave up 10 bases, with 12 bases separating them. Germline CDR1 reads LGHNA; CDR2 reads YNFKEQ. The CDR3 loop spans 13 amino acids. CDR3 DNA sequence: TGTGCCAGCAGCCAAGATTGGGAGGGTGGAGCTTTCTTT. Translating gives CASSQDWEGGAFF.

J is TRBJ1-3 and V is TRBV14; TRBD1 matches at 7 bases. Per germline, CDR1 SGHDN and CDR2 FVKESK. The J segment lost 8 bases and the V segment lost 5 bases, leaving 9 bases of the junction unmatched. The CDR3 loop spans 14 amino acids. The DNA for the CDR3 is TGTGCCAGCAGCTACAGGGGAATACGGGACACCATATATTTT. This translates into CASSYRGIRDTIYF.

V gene TRBV7-9 combines with J gene TRBJ1-6; 8 bases match TRBD1. This CDR3 is 15 amino acids long. J lost 10 bases, V lost 1 base, and 6 bases had no gene match. Germline CDR1 is SEHNR and CDR2 is FQNEAQ (reference sequence). The CDR3 coding sequence is TGTGCCAGCAGCTTAGGACAGGGGAGAGAATCACCCCTCCACTTT. As protein: CASSLGQGRESPLHF.

The rearrangement links TRBV21-1 to TRBJ2-5; TRBD2 is the table's D call, not checked against the DNA. TRBV21-1 is recorded as a pseudogene. The CDR3 has 16 amino acids. This CDR3 reads CASSKGTSGRWETQYF. In nucleotides, the CDR3 is TGTGCCAGCAGCAAAGGGACTAGCGGGAGGTGGGAGACCCAGTACTTC.

The chain links TRBV4-3 to TRBJ2-7, with 7 bases that match TRBD2. This CDR3 spans 14 amino acids. Losses at the gene ends were 8 bases for V and 3 bases for J; bases not matched to a gene: 10. Germline values: CDR1 LGHNA, CDR2 YSLEER. Here the CDR3 reads CASSRLAGGYEQYF. DNA of the CDR3: TGCGCCAGCTCCCGACTAGCCGGAGGCTACGAGCAGTACTTC.

This chain joins TRBV25-1 and TRBJ2-5; TRBD1 matches at 8 bases. This CDR3 comprises 17 residues. The V and J ends lost 4 bases and 2 bases, in that order; junction bases with no gene match: 12. Germline CDR1 MGHDK, CDR2 SYGVNS. CDR3 in amino acids: CASSVRHGQGEQETQYF. In DNA form, the CDR3 reads TGTGCCAGCAGTGTTCGGCATGGACAGGGAGAACAAGAGACCCAGTACTTC.

The CDR3 bases are TGTGCCAGCAGCGTCGGGACTAGCCCTACCTACGAGCAGTACTTC. As protein: CASSVGTSPTYEQYF. The chain couples TRBV9 to TRBJ2-7; 9 nucleotides agree with TRBD2. Germline trimming cut 2 bases from V and 2 bases from J; bases unmatched to any gene: 5. Germline lookup yields CDR1 SGDLS and CDR2 YYNGEE. CDR3 length: 15 amino acids. Full variable domain (remainder filled in from reference TRBV9 and TRBJ2-7): DSGVTQTPKHLITATGQRVTLRCSPRSGDLSVYWYQQSLDQGLQFLIQYYNGEERAKGNILERFSAQQFPDLHSELNLSSLELGDSALYFCASSVGTSPTYEQYFGPGTRLTVT.

By proportion, this clone is large. The rearrangement joins TRBV7-9 to TRBJ2-7, with TRBD2 identical over 9 bases. With V trimmed by 3 bases and J by 6 bases, 9 bases remained unmatched. The germline gives CDR1 SEHNR, CDR2 FQNEAQ (reference sequence). This CDR3 spans 15 amino acids. CDR3 loop: CASSFAASGMPEQYF. In DNA form, the CDR3 reads TGTGCCAGCAGCTTCGCGGCTAGCGGGATGCCCGAGCAGTACTTC.

The chain uses TRBV5-5 and TRBJ2-1; 7 positions agree with TRBD2. The V gene's germline CDR1 is SGHKS and CDR2 YYEKEE (reference sequence). The CDR3 length is 14 residues. The trim removed 4 bases at V and 5 bases at J, leaving 6 bases unmatched. This CDR3 is CASSPRDYDNEQFF. CDR3 DNA sequence: TGTGCCAGCAGCCCCCGGGACTATGACAATGAGCAGTTCTTC.

The gene calls are TRBV6-1 and TRBJ2-1; 10 bases line up with TRBD2. This CDR3 spans 17 amino acids. Unmatched junction bases numbered 11, after V lost 2 bases and J lost 7 bases. From germline, CDR1 is MNHNS and CDR2 SASEGT. CDR3 sequence reads: CASSETHLAGVRNEQFF. CDR3 nucleotide sequence: TGTGCCAGCAGTGAAACCCACCTAGCGGGAGTGCGGAATGAGCAGTTCTTC.

The chain has TRBV29-1 and TRBJ2-3, with D perhaps assigned TRBD1 or TRBD2 (5 bases each). Germline values: CDR1 SQVTM, CDR2 ANQGSEA. With 3 bases removed from V and 2 bases from J, the gap between germline ends came to 6 bases. This CDR3 spans 12 amino acids. The CDR3 DNA reads as TGCAGCGTTGAGGGACCCACAGATACGCAGTATTTT. As protein: CSVEGPTDTQYF.